These 23 T cell receptor beta chains originate from one sample sequenced in a study of T cell responses to AZD1222 COVID-19 vaccine. This table comes from immunoSEQ multiplex PCR, and its TCRdb copy is limited to in-frame clones, with some not included. The sample records 150,000 or so clones, over 90% being singletons. Sample: peripheral blood, taken 28 days after the second AZD1222 dose. Receptors originate from an adult who received the AZD1222 COVID-19 vaccine.

The gene calls are TRBV4-2 and TRBJ2-7; D is possibly TRBD2 (5 bases). Germline assignment: CDR1 LGHNA and CDR2 YNFKEQ. The CDR3 loop spans 15 amino acids. V lost 1 base to trimming and J lost 5 bases, with 15 bases between them. The CDR3 DNA reads TGTGCCAGCAGCCAAGTGGAGCGGAGCTCTAACGAGCAGTACTTC. It encodes CASSQVERSSNEQYF.

This clone was counted only a few times. The chain has TRBV7-2 and TRBJ2-7, with D maybe TRBD1 (6 bases). Trimming pared 3 bases from V and 3 bases from J, leaving 9 bases between. From germline, CDR1 is SGHTA and CDR2 FQGNSA. The CDR3 contains 13 residues. The CDR3 DNA reads as TGTGCCAGCAGCTTCCAGACAGGCTACGAGCAGTACTTC. Amino acids: CASSFQTGYEQYF.

This chain links TRBV19 with TRBJ2-1; unclear D gene. Germline V gene lookup returns CDR1 LNHDA and CDR2 SQIVND (reference sequence). The CDR3 runs to 14 residues. V was pared by 5 bases and J by 0 bases, with 8 bases between. CDR3 in DNA: TGTGCCAGTAGTTCAACGGACTCCTACAATGAGCAGTTCTTC. Encoded protein: CASSSTDSYNEQFF.

The rearrangement joins TRBV30 to TRBJ1-1; maybe TRBD1 (5 bases). Germline values: CDR1 GTSNPN, CDR2 SVGIG (reference sequence). V lost 5 bases, J lost 1 base, and 14 bases lay in between. The CDR3 extends over 14 amino acids. This CDR3 reads CAWGAGQPNTEAFF. Written as DNA, the CDR3 is TGTGCCTGGGGGGCCGGGCAGCCGAACACTGAAGCTTTCTTT.

The chain employs TRBV7-9 and TRBJ2-3, with D tentatively TRBD2 (7 bases). The CDR3 covers 18 residues. Trimming removed 2 bases at V and 7 bases at J, with 25 bases between. Per germline, CDR1 SEHNR and CDR2 FQNEAQ (reference sequence). The CDR3 DNA follows: TGTGCCAGCAGCTTAAAACATGACAGGCTAGCGGACATCTATACGCAGTATTTT. Translation gives CASSLKHDRLADIYTQYF.

The chain combines TRBV7-9 with TRBJ1-2; D ambiguous. The CDR3 contains 14 residues. The germline gives CDR1 SEHNR, CDR2 FQNEAQ (reference sequence). V was trimmed by 5 bases and J by 7 bases, leaving 17 bases between them. The CDR3 spells CASSNTNLAVGYTF. The CDR3 bases are TGTGCCAGCAGCAACACTAACCTGGCGGTTGGCTACACCTTC.

This chain links TRBV5-1 with TRBJ2-1, with unresolved D. CDR3 length: 15 residues. V was pared by 1 base and J by 7 bases, with 15 bases between. CDR1 and CDR2 from the germline V gene are SGHRS and YFSETQ. The CDR3 nucleotides are TGCGCCAGCAGCTTGACTATCAGCCGTACAAATGAGCAGTTCTTC. It is translated as CASSLTISRTNEQFF.

The J gene is TRBJ1-1, the V gene TRBV5-1; D remains unclear. Trimming removed 1 base from V and 6 bases from J, with 10 bases in between. Germline V gene lookup returns CDR1 SGHRS and CDR2 YFSETQ. This CDR3 contains 13 residues. Here the CDR3 DNA reads TGCGCCAGCAGCTTGCGTAGGAGCCCTGAAGCTTTCTTT. It specifies CASSLRRSPEAFF.

This clone came up once. The chain employs TRBV30 and TRBJ1-2; the D gene is possibly TRBD1 (6 bases). CDR3 length: 16 amino acids. Germline V lookup: CDR1 GTSNPN, CDR2 SVGIG (reference sequence). The V and J ends lost 3 bases and 4 bases respectively, with 21 bases between them. CDR3 sequence reads: CAWSGTQGQKRYGYTF. The CDR3 coding sequence is TGTGCCTGGAGCGGCACACAGGGCCAAAAACGCTATGGCTACACCTTC.

Only a few counts were recorded for this clone. This chain links TRBV6-5 with TRBJ1-3; D is perhaps TRBD1 (5 bases). From germline, CDR1 is MNHEY and CDR2 SVGAGI. This CDR3 spans 14 amino acids. V lost 7 bases and J lost 4, with 14 bases in between. DNA for the CDR3: TGTGCCAGCACGGGGCCCTATAACGGAAACACCATATATTTT. Protein: CASTGPYNGNTIYF.

This chain connects TRBV5-1 to TRBJ2-3, with D perhaps being TRBD1 or TRBD2 (5 bases each). The ends were cut back, 4 bases at V and 0 bases at J, with 12 bases in the middle. The germline CDR1 and CDR2 sequences are SGHRS and YFSETQ. This CDR3 spans 15 amino acids. The CDR3 spells CASSHGTASTDTQYF. CDR3 DNA: TGCGCCAGCAGCCATGGGACGGCTAGCACAGATACGCAGTATTTT.

This chain connects TRBV2 to TRBJ1-2; 10 positions agree with TRBD1. The trim removed 6 bases at V and 3 bases at J, leaving 7 bases unmatched. The V gene's germline CDR1 is SNHLY and CDR2 FYNNEI. CDR3 length equals 15 residues. CDR3 sequence: CASSLRTGGDYGYTF. The CDR3 nucleotides are TGTGCCAGCAGCCTTAGGACAGGGGGAGACTATGGCTACACCTTC.

The chain recombines TRBV18 with TRBJ2-7; 11 nucleotides match TRBD1. This CDR3 has 15 amino acids. V shed 4 bases, J shed 2 bases, and the junction held 4 bases outside the gene matches. Germline V lookup: CDR1 KGHSH, CDR2 LQKENI. CDR3 residues: CASSQGTGGTYEQYF. The CDR3 DNA follows: TGTGCCAGCTCACAGGGGACAGGGGGAACCTACGAGCAGTACTTC.

The chain is built from TRBV15 and TRBJ2-2; TRBD2 is a possible D gene (7 bases). The germline gives CDR1 LNHNV, CDR2 YYDKDF (reference sequence). Trimming took off 3 bases at V and 5 bases at J, with 13 bases between the two ends. This CDR3 region has 15 residues. The CDR3 DNA reads as TGTGCCACCAGCAGTCGGGGAGGGGGGACCGGGGAGCTGTTTTTT. The encoded protein is CATSSRGGGTGELFF.

CDR3 loop: CASSLTGADTEAFF. The CDR3 nucleotides read TGCGCCAGCAGCTTGACAGGGGCCGACACTGAAGCTTTCTTT. The genes are TRBV5-1 and TRBJ1-1; TRBD1 agrees at 7 bases. Germline lookup yields CDR1 SGHRS and CDR2 YFSETQ. V gave up 1 base and J gave up 3 bases; unmatched junction bases: 3. The CDR3 spans 14 residues.

This sequence joins TRBV27 and TRBJ2-7, with TRBD2 matching over 9 bases. Trimming took 2 bases from V and 2 from J; bases not matched to a gene: 1. The CDR3 length is 14 residues. The germline V gene encodes CDR1 MNHEY and CDR2 SMNVEV (reference sequence). CDR3 residues: CASSLAGGPYEQYF. CDR3 DNA sequence: TGTGCCAGCAGTTTAGCGGGAGGGCCCTACGAGCAGTACTTC.

The CDR3 DNA sequence: TGTGCCAGCTCACCCTCCCGCGAGAGTAACTATGGCTACACCTTC. Its protein is CASSPSRESNYGYTF. The V call is TRBV18, the J call TRBJ1-2; D remains ambiguous. Germline CDR1 and CDR2: KGHSH and LQKENI. The V end was cut by 3 bases, the J end by 1 base, with 12 bases between. The CDR3 totals 15 residues. Full variable domain (rest looked up from reference TRBV18 and TRBJ1-2): NAGVMQNPRHLVRRRGQEARLRCSPMKGHSHVYWYRQLPEEGLKFMVYLQKENIIDESGMPKERFSAEFPKEGPSILRIQQVVRGDSAAYFCASSPSRESNYGYTFGSGTRLTVV.

V is TRBV7-2 and J is TRBJ2-7; 11 nucleotides agree with TRBD2. The CDR3 runs to 16 residues. The germline gives CDR1 SGHTA, CDR2 FQGNSA. V gave up 4 bases and J gave up 3 bases; unmatched junction bases: 8. In DNA form, the CDR3 reads TGTGCCAGCAGCTCGGGACTAGCGGAGGCCCGCTACGAGCAGTACTTC. It is translated as CASSSGLAEARYEQYF.

V usage is TRBV30 and J usage is TRBJ1-1; D gene unclear. This CDR3 region has 15 residues. From germline, CDR1 is GTSNPN and CDR2 SVGIG (reference sequence). Trimming took 1 base from V and 0 from J, leaving 12 bases between them. DNA for the CDR3: TGTGCCTGGAGTGCCTCCACGGAGATGAACACTGAAGCTTTCTTT. This codes for CAWSASTEMNTEAFF.

The chain carries TRBV6-2 or TRBV6-3 and TRBJ2-1, with D unresolved. The CDR3 consists of 12 residues. The V gene's germline CDR1 is MNHEY and CDR2 SVGEGT. Deletions cut 5 bases from V and 10 bases from J, with 12 bases between. The DNA for the CDR3 is TGTGCCAGCAGTCGATCGGCCGGGGAGCAGTTCTTC. It encodes CASSRSAGEQFF.

The gene calls are TRBV7-9 and TRBJ1-6; 9 bases match TRBD1. The CDR3 has 15 residues. V shed 2 bases, J shed 7 bases, and the junction held 3 bases outside the gene matches. The V gene's germline CDR1 is SEHNR and CDR2 FQNEAQ (reference sequence). The DNA for the CDR3 is TGTGCCAGCAGCTTACGGACAGGGGCAAATTCACCCCTCCACTTT. It encodes CASSLRTGANSPLHF.

This chain's CDR3 is CASSSLPGNSNYGYTF. Written as DNA, the CDR3 is TGCGCCAGCAGCTCGTTACCAGGGAACTCTAACTATGGCTACACCTTC. This sequence joins TRBV5-1 and TRBJ1-2; D possibly corresponds to TRBD1 (5 bases). This CDR3 region has 16 residues. Germline V gene lookup returns CDR1 SGHRS and CDR2 YFSETQ. Trimming took 3 bases from V and 0 from J, leaving 15 bases between them.

This rearrangement joins TRBV6-2 or TRBV6-3 to TRBJ1-4, with D tentatively TRBD1 (5 bases). The V end lost 4 bases, the J end lost 8 bases, and 17 bases lay between the germline ends. The CDR3 is 15 amino acids. Germline CDR1 is MNHEY and CDR2 is SVGEGT. CDR3 residues: CASSSTGTSREKLFF. Written as DNA, the CDR3 is TGTGCCAGCAGTTCTACCGGGACGAGCCGCGAAAAACTGTTTTTT.